This TCR beta chain was identified during a study of blood T cells in healthy people across ages. This clonotype appeared a few times. Its specificity is unknown. Approximately 9.7 milliliters was the volume of peripheral blood drawn from each donor. A second about 7 to 12 cycle PCR used barcoded and J-beta primers. TCRdb reprocessed the 5' RACE reads with MiXCR, giving one entry per CDR3 protein. The sample includes approximately 490,000 distinct CDR3 sequences, under 30% seen only once; the top ten take around 10%. The study, taken as a whole, reports: Diversity of TCR beta per million T cells declined in a roughly linear way with age.

A further study also used this sample, focusing on T cells of mothers and their children. In that study: No clone of persistent microchimeric T cells was detected.

Input material: blood. This receptor was identified in a boy aged 5-17 years in good health.

In DNA, the CDR3 is TGTGCCAGCAGTTACGTTCCACAAGAGACCCAGTACTTC. Protein product: CASSYVPQETQYF. V and J are TRBV6-5 and TRBJ2-5; D remains ambiguous. The CDR3 loop spans 13 amino acids. CDR1 MNHEY and CDR2 SVGAGI come from the germline V gene. Trimming removed 2 bases from V and 2 bases from J, with 6 bases in between.